Detailed here is one TCR beta chain. For the diagnoses, clinical symptoms, serum thyroxine and TRAb, thyroid ultrasound and orbital computed tomography were used. Amplification of TCR beta CDR3 regions was performed using RNA transcripts as template. TCR CDR3 underwent first-round RT-PCR with the HTBI primer set. TCRdb called the multiplex PCR reads again in MiXCR, with one record for every CDR3 protein. The data hold about 500,000 distinct CDR3 sequences, with approximately 15% observed a single time. Germline CDR1 is MNHNS and CDR2 is SASEGT. The junction had 7 bases not matched to a gene; V was cut back by 1 base and J by 3 bases. This CDR3 has 16 amino acids. The data stem from a study of T cells in Graves' hyperthyroidism and ophthalmopathy. As for the study in general: Peripheral blood was acquired at first diagnosis, ahead of any therapy whatsoever.

The V call is TRBV6-1, the J call TRBJ1-2; 8 bases agree with TRBD1. The receptor's source is a woman aged 18-35 years with Graves' hyperthyroidism. The sequenced sample consisted of blood. The CDR3: CASSEEGPGGYYGYTF. CDR3 coding DNA: TGTGCCAGCAGTGAAGAAGGGCCAGGGGGCTACTATGGCTACACCTTC.